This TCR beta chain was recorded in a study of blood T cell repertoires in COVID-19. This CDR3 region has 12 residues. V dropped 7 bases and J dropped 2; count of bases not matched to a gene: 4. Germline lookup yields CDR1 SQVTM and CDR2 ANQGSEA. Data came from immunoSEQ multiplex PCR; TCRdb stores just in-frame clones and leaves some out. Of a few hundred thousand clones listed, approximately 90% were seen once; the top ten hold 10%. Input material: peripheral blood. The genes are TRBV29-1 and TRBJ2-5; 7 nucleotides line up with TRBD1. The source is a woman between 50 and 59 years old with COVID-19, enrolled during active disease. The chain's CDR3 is CSAGTAQETQYF. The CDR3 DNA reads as TGCAGCGCCGGGACAGCACAAGAGACCCAGTACTTC.